The source of this T cell receptor (beta chain) is a study of T cells after yellow fever vaccination (dated by TCRdb to between 2017 and 2020). In the study overall: The SMART-Seq v4 Ultra Low Input RNA kit was used to prepare libraries from fractions with low cell numbers. Bulk TCR alpha and beta repertoires were sequenced longitudinally to track T-cell clones before and after primary and booster YFV17D yellow fever vaccination. Two healthy male donors, one aged 18 to 30 and one aged 30 to 40 years, made up the cohort. Blood was drawn at multiple timepoints before and after primary and secondary immunization, with bulk PBMC replicates and cell subsets isolated. Study-wide findings and limitations: Compared with the primary T-cell response, the secondary T-cell response was weaker but faster, peaking on day 5 rather than day 15. A small share of clonotypes occurred in both CD4 and CD8 compartments, likely arising from convergent recombination. FACS-sorted repertoires could contain abundant contaminating clonotypes from the bulk population, so computational filtering was required. Most clones expanded after primary vaccination (around 96% of CD4 and 70% to 90% of CD8) were re-detected after the booster, suggesting that broad memory maintenance occurred. Because only a couple of donors were included in the study, the extent to which the findings can be generalized is limited.

At the junction V is shortened by 4 bases and J by 4 bases; bases outside the gene matches: 6. CDR1 and CDR2, per the germline V gene (reference sequence), are SGHNT and YYREEE. Reading from cysteine to phenylalanine, the CDR3 counts 14 amino acids. The only DNA kept is the CDR3, 42 bases in frame from the first base. Interpreted using the paper, the treatment or condition label stands for: live attenuated yellow fever vaccine strain. Two biological replicates of bulk PBMCs were collected at each blood-draw timepoint. PBMCs were isolated from peripheral blood using a standard Ficoll-Paque protocol. TriZol was used to extract RNA from bulk PBMCs, CD4 and CD8 fractions, and dextramer-positive and dextramer-negative fractions. The sequencer listed for this sample is Illumina NovaSeq 6000. TCR cDNA was made using 5'RACE template switching, a step that added a universal primer site and unique molecular identifiers. Priming for cDNA synthesis came from both the TCR alpha and TCR beta constant segments. Library amplification used two PCR steps, and the second PCR step added sample barcodes and sequencing adapters. Libraries were sequenced on Illumina HiSeq 2500 (2x100 bp) or NovaSeq (2x150 bp). In the authors' own workflow: MIGEC handled demultiplexing of reads and collapsing into UMI consensus sequences, while MiXCR performed V(D)J alignment. Vaccine-responding clonotypes were defined with edgeR using replicate PBMC samples, requiring FDR below 0.01 and a log2 fold change above 5 up to day 15. CD4 or CD8 identity was assigned to each bulk clonotype according to whether the clonotype was present at higher abundance in the sequenced CD4 repertoire or the sequenced CD8 repertoire. TCRdb reprocessed the public reads (quality trimming at Q25 with fastp, clone calling with MiXCR) and kept in-frame beta chains. Records with the same CDR3 protein are collapsed into one entry carrying the most frequent genes and DNA. The V and J calls and clone size are TCRdb's, not the authors'. The sample has 230,000 or so distinct CDR3 sequences on record, 3.6% of them singletons. About 19% of the sample rests with the top ten.

In the case of this clonotype: This clone's antigen is unknown. No quality values exist for individual bases; no much larger clone is one base distant.

The receptor's source is a man between 18 and 29 years old who received the YFV17D yellow fever vaccine. Sample: PBMCs, taken 15 days after the yellow fever booster vaccination. The chain is assembled from TRBV5-4 and TRBJ2-5; 8 of the junction bases match TRBD2. The DNA is as follows: TGTGCCAGCAGCCCTCGGACTAGCAGAGAGACCCAGTACTTC. This sequence encodes CASSPRTSRETQYF.